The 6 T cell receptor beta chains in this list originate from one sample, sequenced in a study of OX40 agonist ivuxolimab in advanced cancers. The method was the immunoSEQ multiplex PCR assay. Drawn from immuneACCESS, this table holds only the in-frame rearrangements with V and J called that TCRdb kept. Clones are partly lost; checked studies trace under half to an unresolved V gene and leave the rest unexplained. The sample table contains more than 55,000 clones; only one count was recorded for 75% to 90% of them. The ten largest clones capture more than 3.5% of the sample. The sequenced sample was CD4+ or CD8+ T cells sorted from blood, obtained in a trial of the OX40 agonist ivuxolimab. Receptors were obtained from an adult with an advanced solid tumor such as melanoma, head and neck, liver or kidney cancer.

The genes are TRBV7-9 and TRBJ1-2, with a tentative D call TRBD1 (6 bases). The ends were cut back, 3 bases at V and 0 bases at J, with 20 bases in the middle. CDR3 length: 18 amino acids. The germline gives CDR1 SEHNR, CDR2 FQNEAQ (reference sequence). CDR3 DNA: TGTGCCAGCAGCTTCCCAAGGGGGAGGGCCCAAACTAACTATGGCTACACCTTC. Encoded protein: CASSFPRGRAQTNYGYTF. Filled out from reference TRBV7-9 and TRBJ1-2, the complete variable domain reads DTGVSQNPRHKITKRGQNVTFRCDPISEHNRLYWYRQTLGQGPEFLTYFQNEAQLEKSRLLSDRFSAERPKGSFSTLEIQRTEQGDSAMYLCASSFPRGRAQTNYGYTFGSGTRLTVV.

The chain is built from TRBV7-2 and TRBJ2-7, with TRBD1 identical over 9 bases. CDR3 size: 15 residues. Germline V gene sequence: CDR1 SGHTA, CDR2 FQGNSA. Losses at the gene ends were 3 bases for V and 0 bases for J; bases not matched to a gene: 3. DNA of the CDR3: TGTGCCAGCAGCTTTACAGGGGGCAGCTCCTACGAGCAGTACTTC. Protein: CASSFTGGSSYEQYF.

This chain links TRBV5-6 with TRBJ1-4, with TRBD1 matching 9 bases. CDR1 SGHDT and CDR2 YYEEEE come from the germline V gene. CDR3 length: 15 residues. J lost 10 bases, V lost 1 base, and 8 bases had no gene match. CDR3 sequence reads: CASSLRTGVGRKLFF. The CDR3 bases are TGTGCCAGCAGCTTGAGGACAGGGGTCGGGCGAAAACTGTTTTTT.

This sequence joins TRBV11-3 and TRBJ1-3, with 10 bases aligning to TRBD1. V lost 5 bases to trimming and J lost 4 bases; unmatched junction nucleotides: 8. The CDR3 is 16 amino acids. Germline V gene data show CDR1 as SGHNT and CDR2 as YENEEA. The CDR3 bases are TGTGCCAGCAGCCCCGCCGGGACAGGGGACGGAAACACCATATATTTT. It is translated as CASSPAGTGDGNTIYF.

Written as DNA, the CDR3 is TGCGCCAGCAGCCAAGAGGCCGGGCTAATGAACACTGAAGCTTTCTTT. Translated: CASSQEAGLMNTEAFF. The chain has TRBV4-3 and TRBJ1-1; unclear D gene. Germline loops: CDR1 LGHNA, CDR2 YSLEER. The V and J ends lost 0 bases and 0 bases respectively, with 11 bases between them. The CDR3 contains 16 residues.

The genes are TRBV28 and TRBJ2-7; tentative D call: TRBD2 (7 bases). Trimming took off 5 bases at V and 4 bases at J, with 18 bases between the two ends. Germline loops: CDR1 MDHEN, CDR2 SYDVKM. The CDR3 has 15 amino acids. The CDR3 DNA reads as TGTGCCAGCAGTCTGGCGGGGGCGCTATTTTACGAGCAGTACTTC. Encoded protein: CASSLAGALFYEQYF.